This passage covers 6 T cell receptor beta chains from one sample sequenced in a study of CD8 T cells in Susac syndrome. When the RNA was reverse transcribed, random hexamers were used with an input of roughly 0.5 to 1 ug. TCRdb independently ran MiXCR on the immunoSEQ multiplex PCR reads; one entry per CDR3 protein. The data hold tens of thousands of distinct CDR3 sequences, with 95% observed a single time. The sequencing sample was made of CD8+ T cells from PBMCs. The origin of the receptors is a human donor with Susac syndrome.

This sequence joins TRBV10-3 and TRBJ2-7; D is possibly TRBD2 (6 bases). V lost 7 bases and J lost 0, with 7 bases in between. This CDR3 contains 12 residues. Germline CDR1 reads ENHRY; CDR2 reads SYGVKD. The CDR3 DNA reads TGTGCCATCACTAGCGACTCCTACGAGCAGTACTTC. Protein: CAITSDSYEQYF.

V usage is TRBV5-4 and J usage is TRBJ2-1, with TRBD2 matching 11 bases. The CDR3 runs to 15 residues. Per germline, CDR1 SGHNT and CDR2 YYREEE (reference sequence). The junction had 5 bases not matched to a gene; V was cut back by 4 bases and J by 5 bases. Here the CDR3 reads CASSLSGRGNNEQFF. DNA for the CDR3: TGTGCCAGCAGCCTTAGCGGGAGGGGGAACAATGAGCAGTTCTTC.

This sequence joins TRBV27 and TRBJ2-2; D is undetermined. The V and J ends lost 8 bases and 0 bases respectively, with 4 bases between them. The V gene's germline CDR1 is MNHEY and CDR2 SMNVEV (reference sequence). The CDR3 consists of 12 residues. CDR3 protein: CASSANTGELFF. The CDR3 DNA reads TGTGCCAGCTCGGCGAACACCGGGGAGCTGTTTTTT.

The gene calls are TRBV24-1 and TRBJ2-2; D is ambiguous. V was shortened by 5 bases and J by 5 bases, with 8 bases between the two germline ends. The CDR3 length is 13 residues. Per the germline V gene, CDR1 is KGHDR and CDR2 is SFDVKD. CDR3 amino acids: CATSVVMTGELFF. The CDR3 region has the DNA TGTGCCACCAGTGTCGTAATGACCGGGGAGCTGTTTTTT.

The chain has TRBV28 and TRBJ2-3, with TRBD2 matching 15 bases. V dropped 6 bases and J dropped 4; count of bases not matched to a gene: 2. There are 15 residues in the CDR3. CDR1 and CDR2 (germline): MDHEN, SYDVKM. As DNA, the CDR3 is TGTGCCAGCAGACGGACTAGCGGGAGGGCAGATACGCAGTATTTT. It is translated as CASRRTSGRADTQYF.

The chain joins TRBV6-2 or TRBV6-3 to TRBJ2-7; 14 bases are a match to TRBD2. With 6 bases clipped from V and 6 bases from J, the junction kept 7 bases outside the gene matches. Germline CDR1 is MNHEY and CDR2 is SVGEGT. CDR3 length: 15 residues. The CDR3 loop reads CASSGLAGGGLEQYF. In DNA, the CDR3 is TGTGCCAGCAGCGGACTAGCGGGGGGAGGTCTCGAGCAGTACTTC.